A single count supports the clone carrying this T cell receptor (beta chain). The entry originates in a study of human T cells and chemical hapten exposure. Background on the study: Patch testing was performed with 0.01% DPC on the upper back, with reading at 6 days.

Each CDR3 protein is one row after TCRdb ran MiXCR on the RACE reads. This sample has roughly 39,000 distinct CDR3 sequences, with 12% found just once. As to time point: patch test 3, about 24 weeks after DPC sensitization. Treatment meaning: therapeutic diphenylcyclopropenone sensitization with weekly scalp DPC. The starting material, unfractionated whole blood, was used for total RNA extraction. In germline, CDR1 is SNHLY, CDR2 FYNNEI. This CDR3 has 15 amino acids. V shed 10 bases and J 4 bases; nucleotides not matched to a gene: 9. Here the sequenced sample was whole blood, taken in connection with sensitization to the hapten diphenylcyclopropenone (DPC). This TCR derives from a woman between 40 and 50 years old with alopecia areata. Some clones in this sample may be carry-over from other donors' samples. The chain combines TRBV2 with TRBJ2-1; TRBD2 agrees at 11 bases. CDR3 DNA: TGTGCCACCCGTCCGACTAGCGGGACTTACAATGAGCAGTTCTTC. It yields the protein CATRPTSGTYNEQFF.